The clone carrying this T cell receptor (beta chain) was recorded a few times. The target antigen is unknown. This sample is part of a study of cytomegalovirus exposure and HLA in healthy donors. Regarding the study as a whole: With further analysis later on, most CMV-associated TCR beta chains appeared HLA-restricted. It was reported in a later analysis that an Asian-associated ancestry cluster showed fewer N-insertions than the roughly 710-donor mean. The authors enumerated over 150 TCR beta chains as linked to cytomegalovirus.

This PCR relied on a set of 60 Vbeta primers and 13 Jbeta primers. Only in-frame clones appear in the TCRdb table, and some are missing; sequencing was by immunoSEQ multiplex PCR. Of 150,000 or so clones in the sample, approximately 79% were seen once. The receptor comes from a woman in her fifties or sixties in good health and CMV-seropositive. Sequenced material: PBMCs.

The CDR3 DNA sequence: TGCGCCAGCAGTCAGGGGGCGGCCAGCTACGAGCAGTACTTC. Its translation is CASSQGAASYEQYF. V and J are TRBV23-1 and TRBJ2-7; D is possibly TRBD1 (6 bases). Being an ORF, TRBV23-1 has a function that is uncertain. The ends were cut back, 3 bases at V and 3 bases at J, with 12 bases in the middle. The CDR3 length is 14 residues.